The rows below give T cell receptor beta chains drawn from one sample of a study of cytotoxic CD8 clonotypes in ibrutinib-treated CLL. Some clones are missing from TCRdb's copy, which holds only in-frame ones; the method was immunoSEQ multiplex PCR. This sample carries about 50,000 clones, approximately 87% of them seen once, and the ten largest clones take about a fifth. The sample consisted of PBMCs, taken after 24 months of ibrutinib treatment. These receptors all come from a human donor with chronic lymphocytic leukemia. Both conserved end residues are part of each CDR3. Fields, in order: CDR3 DNA, CDR3 protein, V gene, J gene, D gene, clone size. A D gene is named only where the DNA matches it firmly. Part of the rows lack a size; the others show once, few, many or a class for expanded clones.

TGTGCCAGCAGTCGGGAGGCTGGCTACACCTTC,CASSREAGYTF,TRBV6-6,TRBJ1-2,.,.
TGTGCCAGCCGTACGGGGGGGATCTATGGCTACACCTTC,CASRTGGIYGYTF,TRBV28,TRBJ1-2,.,.
TGCAGCGTTGAGCTGGGACAGGGGTCCTACGAGCAGTACTTC,CSVELGQGSYEQYF,TRBV29-1,TRBJ2-7,TRBD1,.
TGTGCCAGCAGTGAACAGGGGAGTTATGGCTACACCTTC,CASSEQGSYGYTF,TRBV6-1,TRBJ1-2,.,.
TGTGCCAGCAGTCCACTCCCCCGACAGGGGGCCTCATACGAGCAGTACTTC,CASSPLPRQGASYEQYF,TRBV28,TRBJ2-7,TRBD1,.
TGTGCCAGCAGCTTACTTGGAGAGACCCAGTACTTC,CASSLLGETQYF,TRBV7-2,TRBJ2-5,.,.
TGCGCCAGCAGCCTTAACACAGATACGCAGTATTTT,CASSLNTDTQYF,TRBV5-1,TRBJ2-3,.,.
TGTGCCAGCAGTGATCGGGTGGGCCACTCAGATACGCAGTATTTT,CASSDRVGHSDTQYF,TRBV25-1,TRBJ2-3,.,.
TGTGCCAGCAACCTGGACTATTACAATGAGCAGTTCTTC,CASNLDYYNEQFF,TRBV6-6,TRBJ2-1,.,few
TGTGCCAGCAGCTTAGCCCCTAGCTATGCAGATACGCAGTATTTT,CASSLAPSYADTQYF,TRBV11-2,TRBJ2-3,.,.
TGTGCCACCAGCAGAGGGACAGGGCTCGGGACCGGGGAGCTGTTTTTT,CATSRGTGLGTGELFF,TRBV15,TRBJ2-2,TRBD1,.